A single sample is the source of the 20 T cell receptor beta chains below, sequenced in a study of patients and donors after allogeneic stem cell transplantation. MiXCR, run by TCRdb on the RT-PCR reads, gives a single entry per CDR3 protein. The sample records 400,000 to 450,000 distinct CDR3 sequences, approximately 16% being singletons. The sample comprised blood, either unsorted or a sorted T cell fraction (not recorded which). These receptors were obtained from a human donor who was either an allogeneic HSCT recipient or a stem cell or donor lymphocyte infusion donor (not recorded which). It is not recorded whose cells these are; they may come from a transplant donor.

The chain combines TRBV6-1 with TRBJ1-2; TRBD1 matches at 10 bases. The germline V gene encodes CDR1 MNHNS and CDR2 SASEGT. This CDR3 comprises 14 residues. V was clipped by 4 bases and J by 7 bases; unmatched bases: 6. CDR3 region: CASSARQGALGYTF. The CDR3 DNA is TGTGCCAGCAGTGCTAGACAGGGGGCGCTTGGCTACACCTTC.

The chain has TRBV4-1 and TRBJ2-1; a possible D gene is TRBD2 (6 bases). The CDR3 loop spans 15 amino acids. Trimming shortened V by 3 bases and J by 10 bases, and 19 bases separated the two germline ends. Germline CDR1 reads MGHRA; CDR2 reads YSYEKL. As DNA, the CDR3 is TGCGCCAGCAGCCATCCCCCTAGCGACATTAGGGAGCAGTTCTTC. Translating gives CASSHPPSDIREQFF.

This clonotype appeared a few times. The rearrangement links TRBV12-3 or TRBV12-4 to TRBJ1-6; D perhaps matches TRBD1 (5 bases). V lost 5 bases to trimming and J lost 13 bases, with 12 bases between them. The CDR3 runs to 12 residues. The CDR3: CASSPTRGPLHF. CDR3 bases: TGTGCCAGCAGTCCAACGCGGGGGCCCCTCCACTTT.

J is TRBJ1-6 and V is TRBV20-1, with D maybe TRBD1 (5 bases). Trimming took 5 bases from V and 0 from J, leaving 8 bases between them. This CDR3 is 14 amino acids long. Per germline, CDR1 DFQATT and CDR2 SNEGSKA (reference sequence). The CDR3: CSAGGPSYNSPLHF. CDR3 nucleotide sequence: TGCAGTGCTGGGGGTCCCTCCTATAATTCACCCCTCCACTTT.

The rearrangement joins TRBV4-3 to TRBJ2-1, with 12 bases aligning to TRBD1. The junction had 20 bases not matched to a gene; V was cut back by 1 base and J by 10 bases. The CDR3 sequence is 20 residues long. Germline-derived CDR1 and CDR2 are LGHNA and YSLEER. The CDR3 sequence is CASSQARDRGRKVRLREQFF. The CDR3 DNA follows: TGCGCCAGCAGCCAAGCACGGGACAGGGGGCGGAAGGTCAGGTTAAGGGAGCAGTTCTTC.

V is TRBV5-8 and J is TRBJ2-3; 9 nucleotides match TRBD2. Germline CDR1 SGHTS, CDR2 YDEGEE. The CDR3 covers 16 residues. Losses at the gene ends were 4 bases for V and 1 base for J; bases not matched to a gene: 7. CDR3 sequence: CASSGRIAGGTDTQYF. The DNA of the CDR3 is TGTGCCAGCAGCGGGAGGATAGCGGGAGGCACAGATACGCAGTATTTT.

This clonotype has just a few counts. The genes are TRBV14 and TRBJ2-2; D gene uncertain. With 4 bases removed from V and 6 bases from J, the gap between germline ends came to 15 bases. This CDR3 has 15 residues. CDR1 is SGHDN, CDR2 FVKESK, per germline. In nucleotides, the CDR3 is TGTGCCAGCAGCCTTTATGCAAGGCTTCCCGGGGAGCTGTTTTTT. This encodes CASSLYARLPGELFF. The whole variable domain, remainder taken from reference TRBV14 and TRBJ2-2, is EAGVTQFPSHSVIEKGQTVTLRCDPISGHDNLYWYRRVMGKEIKFLLHFVKESKQDESGMPNNRFLAERTGGTYSTLKVQPAELEDSGVYFCASSLYARLPGELFFGEGSRLTVL.

This clonotype was seen ten or more times. The rearrangement links TRBV4-3 to TRBJ2-2, with 9 bases aligning to TRBD2. This CDR3 has 16 residues. The ends lost 5 bases at V and 5 bases at J; junction bases unmatched: 9. Germline V CDR1 and CDR2: LGHNA, YSLEER. The CDR3 DNA is TGCGCCAGCAGCTCACGGGTAGCGGGGGTGACCGGGGAGCTGTTTTTT. This encodes CASSSRVAGVTGELFF.

This clonotype has a handful of counts. The V call is TRBV6-2 or TRBV6-3, the J call TRBJ2-1, with TRBD2 matching 11 bases. V shed 5 bases, J shed 8 bases, and the junction held 8 bases outside the gene matches. Germline CDR1 is MNHEY and CDR2 is SVGEGT. This CDR3 has 15 residues. As DNA, the CDR3 is TGTGCCAGCAGTAAACTAGCGGGAGATGACGATGAGCAGTTCTTC. As protein: CASSKLAGDDDEQFF.

This clonotype was seen ten or more times. V is TRBV29-1 and J is TRBJ2-3, with TRBD1 identical over 10 bases. The CDR3 length is 14 residues. V gave up 8 bases and J gave up 1 base; unmatched junction bases: 6. The germline V gene encodes CDR1 SQVTM and CDR2 ANQGSEA. The CDR3 DNA follows: TGCAGCCTGACAGGGGGCGTGGGCACAGATACGCAGTATTTT. Translation: CSLTGGVGTDTQYF.

This clonotype was seen ten or more times. The rearrangement joins TRBV19 to TRBJ1-1; D remains ambiguous. The germline V and J ends were trimmed by 10 bases and 1 base, with 13 bases remaining between them. Looked up from germline, CDR1 is LNHDA and CDR2 is SQIVND (reference sequence). CDR3 length: 13 residues. Here the CDR3 DNA reads TGTGCCACCTTAGGAGGGCAGAACACTGAAGCTTTCTTT. It translates to CATLGGQNTEAFF.

The chain joins TRBV12-3 or TRBV12-4 to TRBJ2-1; 8 positions agree with TRBD2. This CDR3 has 14 amino acids. With 5 bases clipped from V and 8 bases from J, the junction kept 8 bases outside the gene matches. The CDR3 DNA sequence: TGTGCCAGCAGTCACGGGGGGGCCTTATATGAGCAGTTCTTC. This sequence encodes CASSHGGALYEQFF.

The genes are TRBV12-3 or TRBV12-4 and TRBJ2-1; 13 nucleotides line up with TRBD2. This CDR3 is 16 amino acids long. V shed 8 bases and J 6 bases; nucleotides not matched to a gene: 10. The CDR3 DNA reads TGTGCCAGCGCAAAACCGGGACTAGCGGGGTCCAATGAGCAGTTCTTC. Its translation: CASAKPGLAGSNEQFF.

In this sample, this clonotype turned up a few times. V is TRBV18 and J is TRBJ1-2, with a possible D match to TRBD1 (6 bases). This CDR3 contains 14 residues. V was clipped by 2 bases and J by 6 bases, with 13 bases between them. Germline CDR1 is KGHSH and CDR2 is LQKENI. CDR3 region: CASSPRQVANGYTF. The CDR3 DNA is TGTGCCAGCTCACCAAGACAGGTCGCCAATGGCTACACCTTC.

This clonotype was detected many times. This sequence joins TRBV10-3 and TRBJ2-1; either TRBD1 or TRBD2 may fit D (5 bases each). With 4 bases removed from V and 4 bases from J, the gap between germline ends came to 11 bases. The CDR3 is 14 residues long. The germline V gene encodes CDR1 ENHRY and CDR2 SYGVKD. The CDR3 reads CAISVGDGYNEQFF. CDR3 in DNA: TGTGCCATCAGTGTAGGGGACGGGTACAATGAGCAGTTCTTC.

The J gene is TRBJ2-1, the V gene TRBV5-6, with 7 bases that match TRBD2. The germline CDR1 and CDR2 sequences are SGHDT and YYEEEE. Trimming cost V 0 bases and J 12 bases; bases outside gene matches: 3. This CDR3 spans 12 amino acids. The CDR3 DNA reads as TGTGCCAGCAGCTTGGGACTAGCCGGGCAGTTCTTC. Protein: CASSLGLAGQFF.

The sample holds many counts of this clonotype. The chain uses TRBV12-3 or TRBV12-4 and TRBJ2-7; D gene uncertain. This CDR3 is built from 12 residues. With 6 bases removed from V and 2 bases from J, the gap between germline ends came to 8 bases. DNA of the CDR3: TGTGCCAGCAGCCTGATGCCCTACGAGCAGTACTTC. Its protein product is CASSLMPYEQYF.

This clonotype was detected a few times. CDR3 protein: CASSQDRGHPLSTDTQYF. The DNA for the CDR3 is TGCGCCAGCAGCCAAGATCGGGGCCACCCTCTCAGCACAGATACGCAGTATTTT. The chain carries TRBV4-1 and TRBJ2-3; D tentatively reads TRBD1 or TRBD2 (5 bases each). There are 18 residues in the CDR3. Germline assignment: CDR1 MGHRA and CDR2 YSYEKL. The V end was cut by 0 bases, the J end by 0 bases, with 16 bases between.

The V and J genes are TRBV27 and TRBJ2-1, with D tentatively TRBD1 or TRBD2 (5 bases each). This CDR3 is built from 13 residues. V was shortened by 2 bases and J by 10 bases, with 12 bases between the two germline ends. In germline, CDR1 is MNHEY, CDR2 SMNVEV (reference sequence). The CDR3 region has the DNA TGTGCCAGCAGTTTAAAGGGACCGGGCGAGCAGTTCTTC. Translation gives CASSLKGPGEQFF.

This clonotype has a handful of counts. The chain employs TRBV3-1 and TRBJ2-3; 7 positions match TRBD2. After removal of 4 bases from V and 3 bases from J, the junction contained 7 bases not matched to a gene. CDR1 is LGHDT and CDR2 is YNNKEL in the germline V gene (reference sequence). This CDR3 has 15 residues. The CDR3 region is CASSRPRGRTDTQYF. CDR3 nucleotide sequence: TGTGCCAGCAGCCGCCCGCGGGGGAGAACAGATACGCAGTATTTT.